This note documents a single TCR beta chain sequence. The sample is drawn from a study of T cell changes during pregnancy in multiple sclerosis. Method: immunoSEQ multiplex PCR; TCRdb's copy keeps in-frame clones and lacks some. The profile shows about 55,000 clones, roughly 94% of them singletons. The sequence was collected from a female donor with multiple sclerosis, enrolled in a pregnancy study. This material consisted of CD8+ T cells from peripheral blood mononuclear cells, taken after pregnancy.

The CDR3 is CASSLEGRGSTEAFF. CDR3 in DNA: TGTGCCAGCAGCTTGGAGGGGCGGGGCAGCACTGAAGCTTTCTTT. V is TRBV5-6 and J is TRBJ1-1, with D maybe TRBD1 (5 bases). Germline lookup yields CDR1 SGHDT and CDR2 YYEEEE. The CDR3 totals 15 residues. Trimming cost V 0 bases and J 4 bases, with 13 bases left between them.